Listed here are 5 T cell receptor beta chains from one sample, sequenced in a study of T-cell memory formation after mild COVID-19. TCRdb reprocessed the 5' RACE reads via MiXCR and lists one record per CDR3 protein. The profile shows roughly 400,000 distinct CDR3 sequences, 24% of them singletons. Sequencing input: PBMCs or a T cell subset sorted from them (not recorded which). These receptor sequences come from an adult woman who had mild COVID-19 (a few samples of this study predate the infection). Cell type and time point are not known.

The table lists this clonotype with a few counts. V usage is TRBV12-3 or TRBV12-4 and J usage is TRBJ2-1; no reliable D call. The V gene lost 3 bases and the J gene lost 8 bases, with 14 bases spanning the gap. The CDR3 is 14 amino acids. The CDR3 DNA reads TGTGCCAGCAGTTTCAGGCAGCGACTCCATGAGCAGTTCTTC. Translating it yields CASSFRQRLHEQFF.

This clonotype has just a few counts. The V and J genes are TRBV7-9 and TRBJ2-3; 7 bases match TRBD2. This CDR3 has 15 residues. Per the germline V gene, CDR1 is SEHNR and CDR2 is FQNEAQ (reference sequence). V shed 1 base, J shed 6 bases, and the junction held 7 bases outside the gene matches. The CDR3 reads CASSLVSSGEDTQYF. CDR3 coding DNA: TGTGCCAGCAGCTTAGTTTCCAGCGGGGAGGATACGCAGTATTTT. The full variable domain, with the rest looked up from reference TRBV7-9 and TRBJ2-3, is DTGVSQNPRHKITKRGQNVTFRCDPISEHNRLYWYRQTLGQGPEFLTYFQNEAQLEKSRLLSDRFSAERPKGSFSTLEIQRTEQGDSAMYLCASSLVSSGEDTQYFGPGTRLTVL.

In its sample, this clonotype was seen a few times. V gene TRBV6-5 combines with J gene TRBJ2-2; D uncertain. V gave up 2 bases and J gave up 4 bases, with 8 bases separating them. The CDR3 is made up of 14 amino acids. CDR1 is MNHEY and CDR2 is SVGAGI in the germline V gene. CDR3 sequence (DNA): TGTGCCAGCAGTTACGGGTTGGGCACCGGGGAGCTGTTTTTT. Protein sequence: CASSYGLGTGELFF.

This clonotype was picked up a small number of times. The rearrangement joins TRBV6-5 to TRBJ1-1, with D hard to call. The CDR3 has 13 residues. V lost 6 bases and J lost 0, with 8 bases in between. In germline, CDR1 is MNHEY, CDR2 SVGAGI. The CDR3 loop is CASSQHVNTEAFF. The DNA for the CDR3 is TGTGCCAGCAGCCAACACGTGAACACTGAAGCTTTCTTT.

DNA of the CDR3: TGTGCCAGCAGCTTAGCCTACAGGGACGCTGAAGCTTTCTTT. Its translation: CASSLAYRDAEAFF. The chain couples TRBV7-8 to TRBJ1-1; a weak D match, TRBD1 (6 bases). This CDR3 has 14 amino acids. In germline, CDR1 is SGHVS, CDR2 FQNEAQ. V was pared by 0 bases and J by 6 bases, with 11 bases between.